This is a list of T cell receptor beta chains from one sample in a study of T cell repertoires in cytomegalovirus infection. One entry per CDR3 protein results from TCRdb running MiXCR on the reads. Of under 800,000 distinct CDR3 sequences in the sample, about 24% were seen once. The specimen was CD8+ T cells from PBMCs. The receptors here all came from a human donor in good health (CMV status not recorded). Some clones in this sample may be carry-over from other donors' samples. Both conserved end residues are part of each CDR3. The D gene is left open where the match is weak. Part of the rows lack a size; the others show once, few, many or a class for expanded clones.

V gene,J gene,D gene,clone size,CDR3 DNA,CDR3 protein
TRBV28,TRBJ1-1,TRBD1,few,TGTGCCAGCAGCTATAGGGGACAGGGGATTAGGGATGGCACTGAAGCTTTCTTT,CASSYRGQGIRDGTEAFF
TRBV7-9,TRBJ1-2,NA,many,TGTGCCAGCAGCTTATCATCGGGGGGCTATGGCTACACCTTC,CASSLSSGGYGYTF
TRBV2,TRBJ2-1,TRBD2,NA,TGTGCCAGCAGAGAGCGCGGGGGTTCACTGGACAATGAGCAGTTCTTC,CASRERGGSLDNEQFF
TRBV6-5,TRBJ2-2,TRBD2,NA,TGTGCCAGCAGTTACGCCGGACTAGCGGGGATCAACACCGGGGAGCTGTTTTTT,CASSYAGLAGINTGELFF
TRBV2,TRBJ2-6,NA,NA,TGTGCCAGCAGAGGTCGAAAGGACCCCACCTCTACTTTC,CASRGRKDPTSTF
TRBV13,TRBJ2-5,TRBD1,NA,TGTGCCAGCAGCTCCCCTGTCCGGGACAGGGGTGTTGAGACCCAGTACTTC,CASSSPVRDRGVETQYF
TRBV28,TRBJ1-5,TRBD1,NA,TGTGCCAGCAGTTTAAGCCGCAGGACAGGGGGCAATCAGCCCCAGCATTTT,CASSLSRRTGGNQPQHF
TRBV6-1,TRBJ2-7,NA,many,TGTGCCAGCAGTGGAATCAACTACGAGCAGTACTTC,CASSGINYEQYF
TRBV28,TRBJ2-2,NA,few,TGTGCCAGCAGTTTATTCGGAGGGATAAACACCGGGGAGCTGTTTTTT,CASSLFGGINTGELFF
TRBV7-9,TRBJ2-5,NA,few,TGTGCCAGCAGCTCCTCCAGTGTGCAAGAGACCCAGTACTTC,CASSSSSVQETQYF
TRBV5-6,TRBJ2-7,NA,NA,TGTGCCAGCAGCCAGACAGAGACGGCGCAGTACTTC,CASSQTETAQYF
TRBV10-1,TRBJ2-3,TRBD1,NA,TGCGCCAGCAGTGAGATAACGGGACAGAGGGCAGATACGCAGTATTTT,CASSEITGQRADTQYF
TRBV5-6,TRBJ1-4,TRBD1,many,TGTGCCAGCAACCCGGGACAGGGTTGGGCGGATGAAAAACTGTTTTTT,CASNPGQGWADEKLFF
TRBV20-1,TRBJ1-1,NA,NA,TGCAGCCCTGGTGTAGGGACTGAAGCTTTCTTT,CSPGVGTEAFF
TRBV28,TRBJ2-3,NA,many,TGTGCCAGCAGGAGGGGACCCCGCACAGATACGCAGTATTTT,CASRRGPRTDTQYF
TRBV5-1,TRBJ2-1,NA,NA,TGCGCCAGCAGCTTGATGAGCGACAGCCTCTACAATGAGCAGTTCTTC,CASSLMSDSLYNEQFF
TRBV20-1,TRBJ2-1,TRBD2,NA,TGCAGTGCTAGAGATCGTATGATAGCGGGATGGAATGAGCAGTTCTTC,CSARDRMIAGWNEQFF
TRBV3-1,TRBJ2-5,TRBD2,few,TGTGCCAGCAGCCAAGAGCCCGGGACTAGCGTACAAGAGACCCAGTACTTC,CASSQEPGTSVQETQYF
TRBV7-9,TRBJ2-5,TRBD1,NA,TGTGCCAGCAGCTTAGGCCGCCGGGACAGGGGGCACCAAGAGACCCAGTACTTC,CASSLGRRDRGHQETQYF
TRBV19,TRBJ2-5,NA,few,TGTGCCAGTAGTGGACAGTGGGAGACCCAGTACTTC,CASSGQWETQYF
TRBV28,TRBJ2-1,TRBD1,many,TGTGCCAGCAGCAAGGGGACAGGGGTTTACAATGAGCAGTTCTTC,CASSKGTGVYNEQFF
TRBV5-1,TRBJ1-2,TRBD1,few,TGCGCCAGCACCCTAGGGACAGGGAACTATGGCTACACCTTC,CASTLGTGNYGYTF
TRBV7-2,TRBJ2-3,NA,many,TGTGCCTGGAGGGGGGGGTATGGCACAGATACGCAGTATTTT,CAWRGGYGTDTQYF
TRBV28,TRBJ1-5,NA,few,TGTGCCAGCAGGGGGGTTAGGGGGAGCAATCAGCCCCAGCATTTT,CASRGVRGSNQPQHF
TRBV6-1,TRBJ2-1,NA,once,TGTGCCAGCAGTGCAGCACAGGCTTACAATGAGCAGTTCTTC,CASSAAQAYNEQFF
TRBV5-5,TRBJ2-7,NA,few,TGTGCCAGCAGCCAAGCCCCATCCTACGAGCAGTACTTC,CASSQAPSYEQYF
TRBV14,TRBJ1-2,NA,few,TGTGCCAGCAGCCCGTACATTCAAAGAACAGACAATGGCTACACCTTC,CASSPYIQRTDNGYTF
TRBV28,TRBJ2-5,TRBD2,few,TGTGCCAGCAGCTTCTCTAGCGGGGGGATGCAGGAGACCCAGTACTTC,CASSFSSGGMQETQYF
TRBV7-9,TRBJ1-2,TRBD1,many,TGTGCCAGCAGCTCACGTGCCCCCGGGACAGGCAACTATGGCTACACCTTC,CASSSRAPGTGNYGYTF
TRBV19,TRBJ1-5,NA,many,TGTGCCAGTGTTGGCAGGGTCCTCCAGCCCCAGCATTTT,CASVGRVLQPQHF
TRBV6-2/TRBV6-3,TRBJ2-3,TRBD2,few,TGTGCCAGCAGACGCGGGGGGGATCGCACAGATACGCAGTATTTT,CASRRGGDRTDTQYF
TRBV6-5,TRBJ2-2,NA,few,TGTGCCAGCAGGGTAGTAAACACCGGGGAGCTGTTTTTT,CASRVVNTGELFF
TRBV29-1,TRBJ2-7,TRBD2,few,TGCAGCGTTGGACCTTCGGGGGGGCTAAATGAGCAGTACTTC,CSVGPSGGLNEQYF
TRBV29-1,TRBJ2-1,NA,once,TGCAGCGTTGTGAGTCATGAAAATTACAATGAGCAGTTCTTC,CSVVSHENYNEQFF
TRBV2,TRBJ1-1,NA,NA,TGTGCCAGCAGTGATCCCGGGAGTTTGAACACTGAAGCTTTCTTT,CASSDPGSLNTEAFF
TRBV7-8,TRBJ2-2,NA,many,TGTGCCAGCAGCTTCGGAGGGGCGGTGAACACCGGGGAGCTGTTTTTT,CASSFGGAVNTGELFF
TRBV7-2,TRBJ2-2,TRBD2,many,TGTGCCAGCAGCGCTAGCGGGGGGGCGAGCGGGGAGCTGTTTTTT,CASSASGGASGELFF
TRBV28,TRBJ1-5,NA,NA,TGTGCCAGCAGTTTATATGGAGGGATACTAGGCAATCAGCCCCAGCATTTT,CASSLYGGILGNQPQHF
TRBV7-9,TRBJ2-5,NA,many,TGTGCCAGCAGCCCGCGGAGGACCCAAGAGACCCAGTACTTC,CASSPRRTQETQYF
TRBV5-5,TRBJ2-3,TRBD2,few,TGTGCCAGCAGCTCTACAGACCTAGCGGGGGGAGGCACAGATACGCAGTATTTT,CASSSTDLAGGGTDTQYF